The 14 T cell receptor beta chains below all came from one sample that was sequenced in a study of cytomegalovirus exposure and HLA in healthy donors. Primers: 60 Vbeta forward and 13 Jbeta reverse. Profiled with immunoSEQ multiplex PCR; TCRdb holds only in-frame clones, not every one. The table lists about 120,000 clones, about three fifths of them singletons. Sequences were obtained from PBMCs. These receptors came from a woman in her thirties or forties in good health and CMV-seropositive.

The chain carries TRBV9 and TRBJ2-5, with D maybe TRBD2 (6 bases). The CDR3 covers 14 residues. The V end was cut by 4 bases, the J end by 9 bases, with 19 bases between. In germline, CDR1 is SGDLS, CDR2 YYNGEE. The CDR3 spells CASSTRDGGGSQYF. The CDR3 DNA reads TGTGCCAGCAGCACTCGGGACGGGGGTGGGTCCCAGTACTTC.

A note on this clone: The junction shows a germline mismatch at one end, possibly a read error. The J gene is TRBJ1-3, the V gene TRBV2; TRBD1 aligns across 7 bases. This CDR3 has 12 amino acids. The germline gives CDR1 SNHLY, CDR2 FYNNEI. CDR3 in DNA: TGTGCCAGCAGCGGAAACCTACAGGGGCCACATTTT. As protein: CASSGNLQGPHF. Using reference TRBV2 and TRBJ1-3 for the parts outside the CDR3, the full variable domain is EPEVTQTPSHQVTQMGQEVILRCVPISNHLYFYWYRQILGQKVEFLVSFYNNEISEKSEIFDDQFSVERPDGSNFTLKIRSTKLEDSAMYFCASSGNLQGPHFGEGSWLTVV.

The chain has TRBV10-1 and TRBJ2-2, with 9 bases matching TRBD2. Germline assignment: CDR1 WNHNN and CDR2 SYGVQD (reference sequence). J gave up 0 bases and V 1 base, and 6 bases lay outside the gene matches. The CDR3 loop spans 18 amino acids. The CDR3 here is CASSEWRSGGPNTGELFF. CDR3 nucleotides: TGCGCCAGCAGTGAGTGGAGGAGCGGGGGGCCGAACACCGGGGAGCTGTTTTTT.

V is TRBV30 and J is TRBJ1-2, with 8 bases that match TRBD1. The germline V gene encodes CDR1 GTSNPN and CDR2 SVGIG (reference sequence). The trim removed 4 bases at V and 1 base at J, leaving 5 bases unmatched. This CDR3 is 14 amino acids long. The CDR3 sequence is CAWTGGRSNYGYTF. CDR3 bases: TGTGCCTGGACAGGGGGCCGGAGTAACTATGGCTACACCTTC.

The V gene is TRBV6-1, the J gene TRBJ2-7; 10 bases agree with TRBD2. The CDR3 spans 15 residues. Germline V gives CDR1 MNHNS, CDR2 SASEGT. J lost 2 bases, V lost 4 bases, and 5 bases had no gene match. CDR3 protein: CASSGEAGGPYEQYF. CDR3 DNA sequence: TGTGCCAGCAGTGGGGAAGCGGGAGGGCCCTACGAGCAGTACTTC.

This clone occurred a few times. The CDR3 protein is CASSRQGPSYEQYF. The CDR3 nucleotides are TGTGCCAGCAGTAGACAGGGGCCCTCATACGAGCAGTACTTC. V usage is TRBV6-5 and J usage is TRBJ2-7, with 8 bases that match TRBD1. The germline V gene has CDR1 MNHEY and CDR2 SVGAGI. After removal of 5 bases from V and 4 bases from J, the junction contained 7 bases not matched to a gene. This CDR3 contains 14 residues.

V usage is TRBV15 and J usage is TRBJ1-3; D unresolved. The CDR3 length is 14 residues. V was shortened by 5 bases and J by 1 base, with 9 bases between the two germline ends. CDR1 LNHNV and CDR2 YYDKDF come from the germline V gene (reference sequence). The CDR3 DNA reads TGTGCCACCAGCGTGGCGGGTTCTGGAAACACCATATATTTT. Amino acids: CATSVAGSGNTIYF.

The V call is TRBV5-1, the J call TRBJ2-5; D might be TRBD2 (5 bases). V lost 9 bases, J lost 2 bases, and 11 bases lay in between. This CDR3 is 12 amino acids long. The germline CDR1 and CDR2 sequences are SGHRS and YFSETQ. The CDR3 sequence: CATGSGQETQYF. Written as DNA, the CDR3 is TGCGCCACAGGCAGCGGTCAAGAGACCCAGTACTTC.

This chain links TRBV7-8 with TRBJ1-4; maybe TRBD1 (6 bases). The CDR3 loop spans 19 amino acids. Germline V gene sequence: CDR1 SGHVS, CDR2 FQNEAQ. V was shortened by 8 bases and J by 14 bases, with 39 bases between the two germline ends. This chain's CDR3 is CASPSPWSPAGVWMRGLFF. DNA of the CDR3: TGTGCCAGCCCTTCCCCCTGGAGCCCGGCAGGGGTTTGGATGAGGGGGCTGTTTTTT. The full variable domain, with the rest looked up from reference TRBV7-8 and TRBJ1-4, is GAGVSQSPRYKVAKRGQDVALRCDPISGHVSLFWYQQALGQGPEFLTYFQNEAQLDKSGLPSDRFFAERPEGSVSTLKIQRTQQEDSAVYLCASPSPWSPAGVWMRGLFFGSGTQLSVL.

The V call is TRBV5-1, the J call TRBJ1-4; tentatively, D is TRBD1 (6 bases). V lost 4 bases and J lost 8, with 15 bases in between. The germline V gene encodes CDR1 SGHRS and CDR2 YFSETQ. This CDR3 is 14 amino acids long. For the CDR3, the DNA is TGCGCCAGCAGCGGACCAGGGGTTGCGGAAAAACTGTTTTTT. This encodes CASSGPGVAEKLFF.

The V and J genes are TRBV28 and TRBJ2-1; TRBD1 matches 10 bases. CDR1 is MDHEN, CDR2 SYDVKM, per germline. This CDR3 has 15 amino acids. The J segment lost 7 bases and the V segment lost 3 bases, leaving 6 bases of the junction unmatched. The CDR3 sequence: CASSFWGQGRNEQFF. The CDR3, as DNA: TGTGCCAGCAGTTTCTGGGGACAGGGGAGGAATGAGCAGTTCTTC.

The V and J genes are TRBV15 and TRBJ2-1; D is possibly TRBD2 (6 bases). The CDR3 is made up of 16 amino acids. V lost 1 base and J lost 11, with 21 bases in between. Germline-derived CDR1 and CDR2 are LNHNV and YYDKDF (reference sequence). CDR3 nucleotides: TGTGCCACCAGCAGAGCTACGGGGACTTCGGGTGGGAAGCAGTTCTTC. This gives the protein CATSRATGTSGGKQFF.

This clone was seen many times. This chain connects TRBV7-6 to TRBJ1-2, with 9 bases identical to TRBD1. Per germline, CDR1 SGHVS and CDR2 FNYEAQ. The CDR3 has 15 amino acids. Unmatched junction bases numbered 9, after V lost 4 bases and J lost 6 bases. The CDR3 nucleotides read TGTGCCAGCAGCTATGGACAGGGGCCTTTGGATGGCTACACCTTC. It translates to CASSYGQGPLDGYTF.

This rearrangement joins TRBV9 to TRBJ2-2, with 14 bases lining up with TRBD2. Per germline, CDR1 SGDLS and CDR2 YYNGEE. V lost 3 bases and J lost 5; bases outside the gene matches: 0. CDR3 length: 15 amino acids. The CDR3 spells CASSGTSGRTGELFF. The CDR3 DNA follows: TGTGCCAGCAGCGGGACTAGCGGGAGGACCGGGGAGCTGTTTTTT. Based on the CDR3 plus reference TRBV9 and TRBJ2-2, the full variable domain is DSGVTQTPKHLITATGQRVTLRCSPRSGDLSVYWYQQSLDQGLQFLIQYYNGEERAKGNILERFSAQQFPDLHSELNLSSLELGDSALYFCASSGTSGRTGELFFGEGSRLTVL.